This T cell receptor beta chain was identified in a study of T cells in Graves' hyperthyroidism and ophthalmopathy. Authors of the study amplified TCR beta CDR3 regions from RNA transcripts. HTBI primers were the set used in a first-round RT-PCR of the TCR CDR3. One entry per CDR3 protein results from TCRdb running MiXCR on the multiplex PCR reads. The data hold 200,000 to 250,000 distinct CDR3 sequences, with 15% to 20% observed a single time. This clonotype was seen a few times. Germline lookup yields CDR1 SGHRS and CDR2 YFSETQ. V was trimmed by 0 bases and J by 2 bases, leaving 17 bases between them. This CDR3 comprises 17 residues.

This sequence joins TRBV5-1 and TRBJ1-1; D perhaps matches TRBD1 (5 bases). This sequence originates from a man in his fifties or sixties with Graves' hyperthyroidism. Material for sequencing was blood. CDR3 protein: CASSLAAGTHINTEAFF. The CDR3 coding sequence is TGCGCCAGCAGCTTGGCGGCAGGGACTCATATAAACACTGAAGCTTTCTTT.